This is a list of T cell receptor beta chains from one sample in a study of cytomegalovirus exposure and HLA in healthy donors. Method: immunoSEQ multiplex PCR; TCRdb's copy keeps in-frame clones and lacks some. The table lists 200,000 to 250,000 clones, 65% to 85% of them singletons, with 0.71% in the top ten. Sequenced input: PBMCs. These receptors were collected from a boy aged 2-9 years in good health and CMV-seronegative. The CDR3 runs from the conserved cysteine through the conserved F or W. D genes are given only for firm matches. Clone size appears in some rows only: once, few, many, or a class for an expanded clone.

d_call,clone_size,j_call,v_call,cdr3_aa,cdr3_nt
TRBD2,-,TRBJ2-2,TRBV19,CASSPLAGGPTTGELFF,TGTGCCAGTAGTCCGCTAGCGGGAGGGCCTACCACCGGGGAGCTGTTTTTT
TRBD1,-,TRBJ1-5,TRBV6-1,CASSLTGGAQPQHF,TGTGCCAGCAGCTTGACAGGGGGCGCCCAGCCCCAGCATTTT
-,-,TRBJ2-7,TRBV5-4,CASSSRTAPYEQYF,TGTGCCAGCAGCTCAAGGACAGCCCCCTACGAGCAGTACTTC
-,-,TRBJ1-2,TRBV7-2,CASASQGGESNYGYTF,TGTGCCAGCGCCTCCCAGGGTGGGGAATCAAACTATGGCTACACCTTC
TRBD2,few,TRBJ2-7,TRBV5-5,CASSYPRGGEQYF,TGTGCCAGCAGCTACCCGCGGGGGGGAGAGCAGTACTTC
TRBD1,-,TRBJ2-3,TRBV4-1,CASSPGQNTDTQYF,TGCGCCAGCAGCCCGGGACAGAACACAGATACGCAGTATTTT
-,-,TRBJ1-6,TRBV7-9,CASSWPTDNSPLHF,TGTGCCAGCAGCTGGCCGACAGATAATTCACCCCTCCACTTT
-,-,TRBJ2-7,TRBV4-1,CASSDRGGGSYEQYF,TGCGCCAGCAGCGACAGGGGAGGGGGCTCCTACGAGCAGTACTTC
TRBD1,-,TRBJ1-4,TRBV11-2,CASRTDRVDEKLFF,TGTGCCAGCAGAACCGACAGGGTTGATGAAAAACTGTTTTTT
TRBD2,-,TRBJ2-1,TRBV27,CASSSGTSSPPRNEQFF,TGTGCCAGCAGTTCCGGGACTAGCTCCCCCCCCCGCAATGAGCAGTTCTTC
TRBD2,-,TRBJ2-5,TRBV18,CASSPIRGEQETQYF,TGTGCCAGCTCACCAATCCGGGGGGAACAAGAGACCCAGTACTTC
TRBD1,once,TRBJ1-6,TRBV2,CASRYRQGPYNSPLHF,TGTGCCAGCAGATACAGACAGGGACCCTATAATTCACCCCTCCACTTT
TRBD1,-,TRBJ2-1,TRBV5-1,CASSPTGDEQFF,TGCGCCAGCAGCCCTACAGGGGATGAGCAGTTCTTC
-,-,TRBJ2-1,TRBV2,CASLSRAGYYNEQFF,TGTGCCAGCCTATCCCGGGCGGGGTACTACAATGAGCAGTTCTTC
TRBD1,-,TRBJ1-1,TRBV4-2,CASSQEDRVYAEAFF,TGTGCCAGCAGCCAAGAGGACAGGGTCTACGCTGAAGCTTTCTTT
TRBD1,-,TRBJ1-2,TRBV14,CASSRPDRGRDNYGYTF,TGTGCCAGCAGCCGCCCGGACAGGGGGCGGGATAACTATGGCTACACCTTC
-,-,TRBJ2-1,TRBV11-3,CASSFRSGQSSYNEQFF,TGTGCCAGCAGCTTTAGGTCAGGCCAAAGCTCCTACAATGAGCAGTTCTTC
TRBD2,-,TRBJ2-5,TRBV2,CASSRTGLSQETQYF,TGTGCCAGCAGTAGGACGGGACTAAGCCAAGAGACCCAGTACTTC
-,few,TRBJ2-2,TRBV4-1,CASSRGTGELFF,TGCGCCAGCAGCCGAGGTACCGGGGAGCTGTTTTTT
TRBD2,-,TRBJ2-7,TRBV5-4,CASSPGLADYEQYF,TGTGCCAGCAGCCCGGGACTAGCGGACTACGAGCAGTACTTC
TRBD1,-,TRBJ1-2,TRBV30,CAWRDRDRGGYTF,TGTGCCTGGAGGGACCGGGACAGGGGAGGCTACACCTTC
TRBD2,-,TRBJ2-3,TRBV6-4,CASSPTSGGASDTQYF,TGTGCCAGCAGCCCTACTAGCGGGGGGGCCTCAGATACGCAGTATTTT
TRBD1,-,TRBJ1-5,TRBV19,CASSSGQGSFNQPQHF,TGTGCCAGTAGCTCCGGACAGGGTAGTTTCAATCAGCCCCAGCATTTT
TRBD1,-,TRBJ1-2,TRBV6-1,CAISGGADSGYTF,TGTGCCATCTCAGGGGGCGCCGATAGTGGCTACACCTTC
TRBD1,-,TRBJ1-2,TRBV27,CASSSARDREHGYTF,TGTGCCAGCAGTTCGGCCCGGGACAGGGAGCATGGCTACACCTTC
TRBD1,-,TRBJ1-4,TRBV5-8,CASSTQGQGLEKLFF,TGTGCCAGCAGCACCCAGGGACAGGGTCTTGAAAAACTGTTTTTT
TRBD1,-,TRBJ2-7,TRBV6-5,CASGDRGPYEQYF,TGTGCCAGCGGGGACAGGGGGCCTTACGAGCAGTACTTC
-,-,TRBJ2-1,TRBV27,CASSYGSGSYNEQFF,TGTGCCAGCAGTTATGGAAGCGGCAGCTACAATGAGCAGTTCTTC
TRBD1,-,TRBJ2-2,TRBV5-1,CASSPGQGGWTGELFF,TGCGCCAGCAGCCCCGGACAGGGAGGATGGACCGGGGAGCTGTTTTTT
-,-,TRBJ2-7,TRBV18,CASSPQGSYEQYF,TGTGCCAGCTCACCGCAGGGGTCCTACGAGCAGTACTTC
TRBD2,few,TRBJ2-7,TRBV2,CASASGGAREQYF,TGTGCCAGCGCTAGCGGGGGGGCGAGGGAGCAGTACTTC
-,once,TRBJ1-2,TRBV29-1,CSVRAISGYTF,TGCAGCGTCAGGGCGATCAGTGGCTACACCTTC
-,-,TRBJ1-2,TRBV6-5,CASSYSAGAGGYTF,TGTGCCAGCAGTTACTCGGCAGGCGCTGGGGGCTACACCTTC
-,-,TRBJ2-5,TRBV9,CASSVGPSGIQETQYF,TGTGCCAGCAGCGTAGGGCCCTCAGGGATACAAGAGACCCAGTACTTC
-,-,TRBJ1-5,TRBV4-1,CASSTDRNQPQHF,TGCGCCAGCAGCACAGACAGGAACCAGCCCCAGCATTTT
TRBD1,few,TRBJ2-2,TRBV6-6,CASRPTGDTGELFF,TGTGCCAGCAGACCCACAGGGGACACCGGGGAGCTGTTTTTT
-,-,TRBJ1-1,TRBV9,CASSVDSGSALSTEAFF,TGTGCCAGCAGCGTAGATTCAGGTTCCGCTTTGAGCACTGAAGCTTTCTTT
TRBD1,-,TRBJ2-7,TRBV19,CASSDREYHEQYF,TGTGCCAGCTCGGACAGGGAGTACCACGAGCAGTACTTC
-,few,TRBJ2-7,TRBV28,CASTPGGGSPPEQYF,TGTGCCAGCACTCCTGGGGGGGGCTCACCTCCCGAGCAGTACTTC
-,-,TRBJ1-2,TRBV5-5,CASSLAHRTNYGYTF,TGTGCCAGCAGCTTGGCACATCGAACTAACTATGGCTACACCTTC
-,-,TRBJ2-2,TRBV18,CASSLRSGPNTGELFF,TGTGCCAGCTCACTAAGAAGCGGGCCGAACACCGGGGAGCTGTTTTTT
-,-,TRBJ2-6,TRBV5-1,CASSDWSSGANVLTF,TGCGCCAGCAGCGACTGGAGCTCTGGGGCCAACGTCCTGACTTTC
-,-,TRBJ2-7,TRBV7-2,CASSLVTGQTF,TGTGCCAGCAGCTTAGTTACAGGACAAACATTC
-,-,TRBJ1-1,TRBV11-2,CASSLLIGVRNTEAFF,TGTGCCAGCAGCTTACTTATCGGGGTTAGAAACACTGAAGCTTTCTTT
-,-,TRBJ1-2,TRBV5-4,CASSSRIEYYGYTF,TGTGCCAGCAGCTCCAGGATCGAATACTATGGCTACACCTTC